Given below is one TCR beta chain in context. Germline CDR1 reads SGHRS; CDR2 reads YFSETQ. This CDR3 spans 14 amino acids. The V segment lost 0 bases and the J segment 7 bases; nucleotides outside the gene matches: 1. The data belong to a study of shared clonotypes between healthy human individuals. Only in-frame clones appear in the TCRdb table, and some are missing; sequencing was by immunoSEQ multiplex PCR. The sample lists 600,000 to 800,000 clones; roughly two thirds were seen once. The chain has TRBV5-1 and TRBJ1-4; 9 positions agree with TRBD1. The sequenced material came from memory CD4+ T cells sorted from blood. The subset here: CD45RA-negative fraction. The sequence derives from a woman in her twenties or thirties in good health. The CDR3, as DNA: TGCGCCAGCAGCTTGGGGACAGGGGTTGAAAAACTGTTTTTT. This codes for CASSLGTGVEKLFF.